A selection of T cell receptor beta chains follows, all from one sample in a study of T cells in localized non-small cell lung cancer. Generated by immunoSEQ multiplex PCR, the TCRdb table keeps only in-frame clones and is missing some. The sample has about 33,000 clones, around 80% seen once. The specimen was peripheral blood, collected before any cancer treatment. Receptor source: a male donor aged 60 or older with stage III squamous cell lung carcinoma. The CDR3 runs from the conserved cysteine through the conserved F or W. D genes are given only for firm matches. Clone size is not always given. Where it is, it says once, few, many or a class for expanded clones.

v_call	clone_size	d_call	j_call	cdr3_nt	cdr3_aa
TRBV27	-	-	TRBJ2-5	TGTGCCAGCAGTTTAGAAGGGGGTAGGGAGACCCAGTACTTC	CASSLEGGRETQYF
TRBV5-4	-	TRBD1	TRBJ2-3	TGTGCCAGCAGCTTTTTTGGGACAGGAGCCACAGATACGCAGTATTTT	CASSFFGTGATDTQYF
TRBV15	-	TRBD1	TRBJ2-3	TGTGCCACGAGGACAGGGGATTCAGATACGCAGTATTTT	CATRTGDSDTQYF
TRBV11-1	few	TRBD1	TRBJ1-2	TGTGCCAGCAGCTTATCACCTATACAGGGGGCCTATGGCTACACCTTC	CASSLSPIQGAYGYTF
TRBV18	-	-	TRBJ1-1	TGTGCCAGCTCACCGCCGATGGGGGCTAACACTGAAGCTTTCTTT	CASSPPMGANTEAFF
TRBV19	-	-	TRBJ1-5	TGTGCCAGTAGTATAGAGGGCAGGGGAAATAGCAATCAGCCCCAGCATTTT	CASSIEGRGNSNQPQHF
TRBV2	-	-	TRBJ2-7	TGTGCCAGCACCCTGGCAGGTTCCAACGAGCAGTACTTC	CASTLAGSNEQYF
TRBV2	-	TRBD2	TRBJ2-7	TGTGCCAGCAGGGGAGGGGAAAGCGAGCAGTACTTC	CASRGGESEQYF
TRBV19	few	-	TRBJ1-5	TGTGCCAGTAGCCTTCGTAACCAGCCCCAGCATTTT	CASSLRNQPQHF
TRBV29-1	-	-	TRBJ1-5	TGCAGCGTTGAAGGGCCAGGGGATCAGCCCCAGCATTTT	CSVEGPGDQPQHF
TRBV6-5	-	TRBD1	TRBJ2-1	TGTGCCAGCAATCTATTGACAGGGGGCGGTGAGCAGTTCTTC	CASNLLTGGGEQFF
TRBV7-2	-	TRBD1	TRBJ2-2	TGTGCCAGCAGCTTGGGACAGGGGTCCGGGGAGCTGTTTTTT	CASSLGQGSGELFF
TRBV7-2	-	-	TRBJ1-4	TGTGCCAGCAGCCTTGCGTTCCAGTATGAAAAACTGTTTTTT	CASSLAFQYEKLFF
TRBV19	-	TRBD1	TRBJ2-7	TGTGCCAGTAGTTATGGAGGACAGGTGTCCTACGAGCAGTACTTC	CASSYGGQVSYEQYF
TRBV5-1	-	-	TRBJ1-1	TGCGCCAGCAGCCTCGGACAGTTACCTCGTAGCACTGAAGCTTTCTTT	CASSLGQLPRSTEAFF
TRBV30	once	TRBD1	TRBJ2-1	TGTGCCTGGAGTTTGACAGGGTTCGACAATGAGCAGTTCTTC	CAWSLTGFDNEQFF
TRBV5-1	-	-	TRBJ1-6	TGCGCCAGCAACTCAGGGAGTTCACCCCTCCACTTT	CASNSGSSPLHF
TRBV7-2	-	-	TRBJ2-5	TGTGCCAGCAGTAAGGATGATAATCGGGAGACCCAGTACTTC	CASSKDDNRETQYF
TRBV6-1	-	-	TRBJ1-5	TGTGCCAGCAGTGAAGCCGGGACAAGGGATAGTCATAGCAATCAGCCCCAGCATTTT	CASSEAGTRDSHSNQPQHF
TRBV7-2	-	-	TRBJ1-5	TGTGCCAGCAGCCCAGGAGCGGGCCGAGGGGGCAATCAGCCCCAGCATTTT	CASSPGAGRGGNQPQHF
TRBV28	-	TRBD2	TRBJ2-7	TGTGCCAGCAGCCGTCTAGCGGGAGCCACCTACGAGCAGTACTTC	CASSRLAGATYEQYF
TRBV19	-	TRBD2	TRBJ2-5	TGTGCCAGTAGTAAAAGATATCGTGGTAGCGGGAGCCCTTACCAAGAGACCCAGTACTTC	CASSKRYRGSGSPYQETQYF
TRBV6-6	-	TRBD1	TRBJ2-7	TGTGCCAGCCTATCAGGGACAGGGGGCAACGAGCAGTACTTC	CASLSGTGGNEQYF
TRBV29-1	-	-	TRBJ2-1	TGCAGCGTTGGGATCAGGGATGAGCAGTTCTTC	CSVGIRDEQFF
TRBV11-1	once	-	TRBJ1-6	TGTGCCAGCAGCTCCAGGGAAGGAGACTCACCCCTCCACTTT	CASSSREGDSPLHF
TRBV18	-	-	TRBJ1-1	TGTGCCAGCTCACCAACAGGAAAGAACACTGAAGCTTTCTTT	CASSPTGKNTEAFF
TRBV5-4	few	-	TRBJ2-7	TGTGCCAGCAGCGGGGGAGCGGCCGCCCCCAACTACGAGCAGTACTTC	CASSGGAAAPNYEQYF